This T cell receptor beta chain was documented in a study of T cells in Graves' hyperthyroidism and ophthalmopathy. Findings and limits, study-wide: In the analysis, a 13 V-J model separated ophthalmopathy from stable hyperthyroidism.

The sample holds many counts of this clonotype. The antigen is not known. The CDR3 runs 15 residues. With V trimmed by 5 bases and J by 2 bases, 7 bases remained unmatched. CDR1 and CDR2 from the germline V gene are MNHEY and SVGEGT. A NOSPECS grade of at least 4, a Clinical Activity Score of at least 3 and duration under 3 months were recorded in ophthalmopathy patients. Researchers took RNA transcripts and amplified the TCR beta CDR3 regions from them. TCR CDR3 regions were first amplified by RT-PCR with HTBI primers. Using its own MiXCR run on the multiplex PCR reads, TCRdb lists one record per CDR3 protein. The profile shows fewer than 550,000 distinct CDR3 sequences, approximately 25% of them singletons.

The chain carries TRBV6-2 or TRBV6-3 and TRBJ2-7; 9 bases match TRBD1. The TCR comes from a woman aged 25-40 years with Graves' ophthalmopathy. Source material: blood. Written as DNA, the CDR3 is TGTGCCAGCAGTCACGGGGGACAGGGAGCCTACGAGCAGTACTTC. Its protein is CASSHGGQGAYEQYF.